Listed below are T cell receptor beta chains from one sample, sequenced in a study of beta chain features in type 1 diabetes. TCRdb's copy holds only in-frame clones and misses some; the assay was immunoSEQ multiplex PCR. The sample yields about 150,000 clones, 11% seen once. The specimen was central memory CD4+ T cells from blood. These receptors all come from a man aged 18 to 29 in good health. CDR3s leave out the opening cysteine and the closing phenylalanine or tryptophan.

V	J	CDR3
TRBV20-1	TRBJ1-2	SGGTAYGYT
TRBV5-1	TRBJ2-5	ASSSGQFQETQY
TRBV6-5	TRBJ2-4	ASSAIGSAANIQY
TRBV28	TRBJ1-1	ASKDWSFYAF
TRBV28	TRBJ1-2	ASSPSYGYT
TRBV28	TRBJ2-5	ASSDSQETQY
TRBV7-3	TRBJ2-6	ASSPGQVGANVLT
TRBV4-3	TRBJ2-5	ASSQDLRGVGTQY
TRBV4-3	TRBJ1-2	ASSQEFAQGNYGYT
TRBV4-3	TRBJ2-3	ASSQDLAGGADTQY
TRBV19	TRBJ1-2	ASSLTGRDGYT
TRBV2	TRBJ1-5	ASRQTYLNQPQH
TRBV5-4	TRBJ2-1	ASSLGLGFTYNEQF
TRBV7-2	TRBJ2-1	ASSPASGNYNEQF
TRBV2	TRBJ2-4	ASKTLSGHGY
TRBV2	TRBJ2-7	ASSPTAGEQY
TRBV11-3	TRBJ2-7	ASSFNSDSYEQY
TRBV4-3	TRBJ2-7	ASSQARDRLYEQY
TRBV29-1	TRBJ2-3	SVATSGSTDTQY
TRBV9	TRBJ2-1	ASSVNGRDYNEQF
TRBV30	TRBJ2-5	AWTPQRGSVSTQY
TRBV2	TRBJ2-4	ASRTLAKNIQY
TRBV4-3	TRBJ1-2	ASSQSIVAGLYGYT
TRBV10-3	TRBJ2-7	AISDKGTGSYEQY
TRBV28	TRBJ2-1	ASSPSGGRYNEQF
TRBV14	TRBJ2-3	ASASGNPGPDTQY
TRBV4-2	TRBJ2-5	ASSQGLAGVETQY